The 32 T cell receptor beta chains listed next were all sequenced from one sample in a study of cytomegalovirus exposure and HLA in healthy donors. The PCR employed 60 Vbeta primers together with 13 Jbeta primers. Libraries were prepared by immunoSEQ multiplex PCR; TCRdb keeps only in-frame clonotypes and omits some of them. The table shows over 110,000 clones, with more than 75% occurring only once. What was sequenced was PBMCs. The receptors here all came from a woman between 40 and 55 years old in good health and CMV-seropositive.

The chain carries TRBV4-1 and TRBJ2-5, with a tentative D call TRBD2 (5 bases). The V end lost 2 bases, the J end lost 6 bases, and 10 bases lay between the germline ends. The germline gives CDR1 MGHRA, CDR2 YSYEKL. The CDR3 extends over 13 amino acids. CDR3 nucleotide sequence: TGCGCCAGCAGCCAATTCGAGCGGCAGACCCAGTACTTC. Protein sequence: CASSQFERQTQYF.

The rearrangement links TRBV4-1 to TRBJ1-4, with D uncertain. Trimming removed 5 bases at V and 7 bases at J, with 20 bases between. Germline values: CDR1 MGHRA, CDR2 YSYEKL. The CDR3 has 16 amino acids. CDR3 nucleotide sequence: TGCGCCAGCAGCTCCCAAAACGGGGTGGCTCCTGAAAAACTGTTTTTT. It yields the protein CASSSQNGVAPEKLFF.

This chain joins TRBV11-2 and TRBJ2-7; D ambiguous. V shed 0 bases and J shed 7 bases, with 10 bases lying between them. Germline lookup yields CDR1 SGHAT and CDR2 FQNNGV. The CDR3 is made up of 13 amino acids. The CDR3 DNA follows: TGTGCCAGCAGCTTAGATTGGCCCATTGAGCAGTACTTC. This translates into CASSLDWPIEQYF.

V gene TRBV28 combines with J gene TRBJ2-3; no definite D call. Germline values: CDR1 MDHEN, CDR2 SYDVKM. The CDR3 covers 12 residues. V lost 9 bases, J lost 6 bases, and 13 bases lay in between. CDR3 amino acids: CASWSLDDTQYF. The CDR3 DNA follows: TGTGCCAGTTGGAGTCTCGATGATACGCAGTATTTT.

For this clone: At one boundary the junction diverges from the germline segment, which might be a read error. The chain uses TRBV19 and TRBJ2-5, with D unclear. CDR3 length: 13 residues. Looked up from germline, CDR1 is LNHDA and CDR2 is SQIVND (reference sequence). The CDR3 reads CASSRSSTETQYF. The CDR3 DNA follows: TGTGCCAGCAGTAGGAGCTCGACGGAGACCCAGTACTTC. Based on the CDR3 plus reference TRBV19 and TRBJ2-5, the full variable domain is DGGITQSPKYLFRKEGQNVTLSCEQNLNHDAMYWYRQDPGQGLRLIYYSQIVNDFQKGDIAEGYSVSREKKESFPLTVTSAQKNPTAFYLCASSRSSTETQYFGPGTRLLVL.

V usage is TRBV5-1 and J usage is TRBJ1-1, with D possibly being TRBD1 (5 bases). V was pared by 0 bases and J by 3 bases, with 12 bases between. Germline V gene lookup returns CDR1 SGHRS and CDR2 YFSETQ. The CDR3 loop spans 15 amino acids. The CDR3 sequence: CASSLGRGGDTEAFF. CDR3 nucleotide sequence: TGCGCCAGCAGCTTGGGAAGGGGAGGGGACACTGAAGCTTTCTTT.

The chain joins TRBV10-2 to TRBJ1-3; 9 positions match TRBD1. Germline CDR1 and CDR2: WSHSY and SAAADI. This CDR3 is 17 amino acids long. V dropped 2 bases and J dropped 4; count of bases not matched to a gene: 9. CDR3 protein: CASSEIWTGVAGNTIYF. The CDR3 coding sequence is TGCGCCAGCAGTGAGATCTGGACAGGGGTTGCCGGAAACACCATATATTTT.

The V gene is TRBV15, the J gene TRBJ2-5; 7 nucleotides agree with TRBD2. Trimming cost V 5 bases and J 4 bases; bases outside gene matches: 10. Germline CDR1 is LNHNV and CDR2 is YYDKDF (reference sequence). The CDR3 covers 15 residues. The DNA for the CDR3 is TGTGCCACCAGCGGTAGACTAGCCGGGGGAGAGACCCAGTACTTC. It specifies CATSGRLAGGETQYF.

The rearrangement joins TRBV5-5 to TRBJ1-2; a possible D gene is TRBD1 (5 bases). Trimming removed 0 bases from V and 6 bases from J, with 9 bases in between. CDR3 size: 13 residues. CDR1 is SGHKS, CDR2 YYEKEE, per germline (reference sequence). The DNA of the CDR3 is TGTGCCAGCAGCTTGGCCGGGGGAGATGGCTACACCTTC. Its translation: CASSLAGGDGYTF. Full variable domain (remainder filled in from reference TRBV5-5 and TRBJ1-2): DAGVTQSPTHLIKTRGQQVTLRCSPISGHKSVSWYQQVLGQGPQFIFQYYEKEERGRGNFPDRFSARQFPNYSSELNVNALLLGDSALYLCASSLAGGDGYTFGSGTRLTVV.

J is TRBJ2-1 and V is TRBV10-3, with D perhaps TRBD2 (5 bases). Germline V CDR1 and CDR2: ENHRY, SYGVKD. The CDR3 has 15 residues. The ends were cut back, 4 bases at V and 0 bases at J, with 10 bases in the middle. The CDR3 region is CAISAAEISYNEQFF. In DNA, the CDR3 is TGTGCCATCAGTGCAGCGGAGATCTCCTACAATGAGCAGTTCTTC.

The V and J genes are TRBV2 and TRBJ1-2; D might be TRBD1 (6 bases). Trimming pared 6 bases from V and 6 bases from J, leaving 20 bases between. CDR1 is SNHLY, CDR2 FYNNEI, per germline. The CDR3 spans 15 residues. CDR3 sequence: CASSTTPDSLNGYTF. For the CDR3, the DNA is TGTGCCAGCAGCACCACCCCGGACAGTTTAAATGGCTACACCTTC. The variable domain in full, completed from reference TRBV2 and TRBJ1-2, reads EPEVTQTPSHQVTQMGQEVILRCVPISNHLYFYWYRQILGQKVEFLVSFYNNEISEKSEIFDDQFSVERPDGSNFTLKIRSTKLEDSAMYFCASSTTPDSLNGYTFGSGTRLTVV.

The chain is built from TRBV7-8 and TRBJ2-7; possible D gene TRBD2, 6 bases. Germline-derived CDR1 and CDR2 are SGHVS and FQNEAQ. This CDR3 comprises 11 residues. Trimming removed 3 bases from V and 6 bases from J, with 6 bases in between. In nucleotides, the CDR3 is TGTGCCAGCAGCTTGACTAGCGAGCAGTACTTC. The encoded protein is CASSLTSEQYF. The complete variable domain, with remaining parts taken from reference TRBV7-8 and TRBJ2-7, reads GAGVSQSPRYKVAKRGQDVALRCDPISGHVSLFWYQQALGQGPEFLTYFQNEAQLDKSGLPSDRFFAERPEGSVSTLKIQRTQQEDSAVYLCASSLTSEQYFGPGTRLTVT.

The genes are TRBV6-6 and TRBJ1-2; TRBD1 matches 8 bases. The CDR3 has 14 residues. Germline trimming cut 7 bases from V and 8 bases from J; bases unmatched to any gene: 12. Germline assignment: CDR1 MNHNY and CDR2 SVGAGI (reference sequence). CDR3 sequence: CASTQGTGPSGYTF. The CDR3 DNA is TGTGCCAGCACCCAAGGGACAGGACCCTCCGGCTACACCTTC.

The chain employs TRBV15 and TRBJ2-7; 10 nucleotides line up with TRBD2. The CDR3 consists of 17 residues. CDR1 and CDR2 from the germline V gene are LNHNV and YYDKDF (reference sequence). V shed 0 bases, J shed 3 bases, and the junction held 8 bases outside the gene matches. The CDR3: CATSRDRTSGTVYEQYF. The CDR3 DNA is TGTGCCACCAGCAGAGATCGGACTAGCGGTACCGTCTACGAGCAGTACTTC.

The V gene is TRBV29-1, the J gene TRBJ2-5; 11 positions agree with TRBD2. Germline V lookup: CDR1 SQVTM, CDR2 ANQGSEA. The V and J ends lost 6 bases and 5 bases, in that order; junction bases with no gene match: 2. The CDR3 has 12 residues. The CDR3 DNA is TGCAGCGTGACTAGCGGGATTGAGACCCAGTACTTC. It encodes CSVTSGIETQYF.

The chain is built from TRBV6-1 and TRBJ1-1; D not resolved. Looked up from germline, CDR1 is MNHNS and CDR2 is SASEGT. V lost 11 bases and J lost 4, with 5 bases in between. This CDR3 has 9 amino acids. For the CDR3, the DNA is TGTGCCCGGGGCACTGAAGCTTTCTTT. It translates to CARGTEAFF.

The chain has TRBV29-1 and TRBJ1-2, with TRBD1 matching over 8 bases. Germline CDR1 is SQVTM and CDR2 is ANQGSEA. There are 13 residues in the CDR3. The V segment lost 6 bases and the J segment 5 bases; nucleotides outside the gene matches: 8. The CDR3: CSVDQGAKYGYTF. CDR3 in DNA: TGCAGCGTGGACCAGGGGGCGAAGTATGGCTACACCTTC.

The chain recombines TRBV29-1 with TRBJ2-7; possibly TRBD2 for D (6 bases). V lost 6 bases and J lost 2, with 14 bases in between. Germline lookup yields CDR1 SQVTM and CDR2 ANQGSEA. The CDR3 runs 13 residues. DNA of the CDR3: TGCAGCGTGGCCTTGGGGGGACCCTACGAGCAGTACTTC. Its translation is CSVALGGPYEQYF.

This clone appeared a few times. The chain couples TRBV18 to TRBJ2-1; 10 bases agree with TRBD2. Trimming took 3 bases from V and 4 from J; bases not matched to a gene: 12. CDR1 and CDR2 (germline): KGHSH, LQKENI. This CDR3 comprises 18 residues. CDR3 sequence reads: CASSPGLAGAPVYNEQFF. CDR3 DNA: TGTGCCAGCTCACCTGGGCTAGCGGGAGCCCCCGTATACAATGAGCAGTTCTTC.

The V and J genes are TRBV7-9 and TRBJ2-3; the match to TRBD1 covers 8 bases. The length of the CDR3 is 14 residues. Losses at the gene ends were 5 bases for V and 5 bases for J; bases not matched to a gene: 6. The germline V gene has CDR1 SEHNR and CDR2 FQNEAQ (reference sequence). CDR3 in DNA: TGTGCCAGCAGCATTCAGGGGGCGGGAGATACGCAGTATTTT. Translation gives CASSIQGAGDTQYF.

V and J are TRBV7-6 and TRBJ2-3; 14 nucleotides agree with TRBD2. J was trimmed by 7 bases and V by 5 bases; bases with no gene match: 8. CDR3 length equals 16 residues. CDR1 SGHVS and CDR2 FNYEAQ come from the germline V gene. The CDR3 nucleotides are TGTGCCAGCAGCCTGGTTGGACTAGCGGGAGGTAATACGCAGTATTTT. Translated, it gives CASSLVGLAGGNTQYF.

The rearrangement joins TRBV7-9 to TRBJ1-6, with 11 bases aligning to TRBD1. V shed 3 bases and J 8 bases; nucleotides not matched to a gene: 3. The CDR3 is 15 residues long. The germline V gene has CDR1 SEHNR and CDR2 FQNEAQ (reference sequence). The CDR3 protein is CASSFWTGGDSPLHF. In nucleotides, the CDR3 is TGTGCCAGCAGCTTCTGGACAGGGGGCGATTCACCCCTCCACTTT.

The rearrangement joins TRBV7-9 to TRBJ1-1; D is undetermined. Germline lookup yields CDR1 SEHNR and CDR2 FQNEAQ (reference sequence). Trimming left V 3 bases short and J 5 bases short, with 13 bases between. The CDR3 loop spans 14 amino acids. The CDR3 loop is CASSFAPGETEAFF. CDR3 DNA sequence: TGTGCCAGCAGCTTTGCCCCGGGAGAAACTGAAGCTTTCTTT.

This rearrangement joins TRBV2 to TRBJ2-5; 12 nucleotides align to TRBD2. There are 13 residues in the CDR3. In germline, CDR1 is SNHLY, CDR2 FYNNEI. V lost 3 bases, J lost 11 bases, and 4 bases stayed unmatched. CDR3 DNA sequence: TGTGCCAGCAGTGACCGACTAGCGGGAGAGCAGTACTTC. Translating gives CASSDRLAGEQYF.

The chain joins TRBV28 to TRBJ1-4, with 7 positions matching TRBD1. Germline loops: CDR1 MDHEN, CDR2 SYDVKM. The V gene end was trimmed by 3 bases and the J gene end by 4 bases; junction bases not matched to a gene: 5. CDR3 size: 15 residues. CDR3 sequence (DNA): TGTGCCAGCAGTTTTACAGGGGCGGGTAATGAAAAACTGTTTTTT. Translating it yields CASSFTGAGNEKLFF.

This chain uses TRBV29-1 with TRBJ1-1; 11 bases match TRBD1. Germline CDR1 and CDR2: SQVTM and ANQGSEA. This CDR3 is built from 16 residues. V shed 4 bases and J 6 bases; nucleotides not matched to a gene: 13. CDR3 sequence reads: CSVAGGQGGMWAEAFF. In DNA form, the CDR3 reads TGCAGCGTTGCGGGGGGACAGGGGGGGATGTGGGCTGAAGCTTTCTTT.

J is TRBJ2-5 and V is TRBV27, with 7 bases aligning to TRBD1. CDR1 is MNHEY and CDR2 is SMNVEV in the germline V gene (reference sequence). CDR3 size: 15 residues. V lost 5 bases to trimming and J lost 6 bases; unmatched junction nucleotides: 12. The CDR3 DNA reads as TGTGCCAGCAGTCCAACAGGGGTGGGAGAGAAGACCCAGTACTTC. This sequence encodes CASSPTGVGEKTQYF.

The rearrangement links TRBV29-1 to TRBJ1-2; 7 bases align to TRBD1. Germline V gene lookup returns CDR1 SQVTM and CDR2 ANQGSEA. CDR3 length equals 15 residues. The junction had 10 bases not matched to a gene; V was cut back by 2 bases and J by 4 bases. The CDR3 nucleotides read TGCAGCGTTGAACAAGTTGGGACAGATTCCTATGGCTACACCTTC. Its protein is CSVEQVGTDSYGYTF.

The V and J genes are TRBV6-5 and TRBJ1-6, with D unclear. CDR3 size: 16 residues. The V end lost 0 bases, the J end lost 7 bases, and 13 bases lay between the germline ends. CDR1 MNHEY and CDR2 SVGAGI come from the germline V gene. DNA of the CDR3: TGTGCCAGCAGTTACTCGTATAACTCACCCAATTCACCCCTCCACTTT. Encoded protein: CASSYSYNSPNSPLHF.

This clone was picked up one time. The rearrangement links TRBV2 to TRBJ1-1; no clear D gene. The length of the CDR3 is 15 residues. V lost 3 bases, J lost 1 base, and 12 bases lay in between. Per the germline V gene, CDR1 is SNHLY and CDR2 is FYNNEI. CDR3 sequence (DNA): TGTGCCAGCAGTGACCTAGCAGGACCGAACACTGAAGCTTTCTTT. Translated: CASSDLAGPNTEAFF.

The rearrangement uses TRBV27 and TRBJ2-1, with unresolved D. The CDR3 loop spans 14 amino acids. The germline V gene encodes CDR1 MNHEY and CDR2 SMNVEV (reference sequence). V gave up 6 bases and J gave up 1 base, with 10 bases separating them. This CDR3 reads CASRLSGSYNEQFF. CDR3 sequence (DNA): TGTGCCAGCAGGCTAAGTGGTTCCTACAATGAGCAGTTCTTC.

The CDR3 DNA follows: TGTGGAGTCACGGGAGACAGCAATCAGCCCCAGCATTTT. Translating gives CGVTGDSNQPQHF. The chain joins TRBV10-3 to TRBJ1-5; unclear D gene. Germline V gene lookup returns CDR1 ENHRY and CDR2 SYGVKD. This CDR3 spans 13 amino acids.